These 15 T cell receptor beta chains originate from one sample sequenced in a study of Ad26.COV2.S vaccination and SARS-CoV-2 variants. Noted treatment: 15 to 20 received Ad26.COV2.S at low or high dose, single or two shots; a few received placebo; per-sample allocation not given. Collection of samples fell on day 63 after the first vaccine or placebo injection. Sequencing used immunoSEQ multiplex PCR; TCRdb keeps in-frame clones, though not all of them. The sample includes 300,000 to 400,000 clones, about nine tenths of them seen just once. The starting material was peripheral blood, obtained in a trial of Ad26.COV2.S vaccine versus placebo. These receptors were collected from a person between 18 and 65 years old who received the Ad26.COV2.S COVID-19 vaccine or a placebo.

The chain carries TRBV5-4 and TRBJ1-6, with D hard to call. The CDR3 loop spans 16 amino acids. Per germline, CDR1 SGHNT and CDR2 YYREEE (reference sequence). V was cut by 2 bases and J by 2 bases, with 11 bases left in between. The CDR3 bases are TGTGCCAGCAGCTTCGACCGCGATGCCTATAATTCACCCCTCCACTTT. Protein product: CASSFDRDAYNSPLHF.

In this sample, this clone turned up once. V is TRBV27 and J is TRBJ1-5; 8 bases are a match to TRBD1. This CDR3 has 14 residues. Looked up from germline, CDR1 is MNHEY and CDR2 is SMNVEV (reference sequence). V was clipped by 7 bases and J by 4 bases; unmatched bases: 6. The chain's CDR3 is CASKTTGENQPQHF. The CDR3 bases are TGTGCCAGCAAAACGACAGGGGAAAATCAGCCCCAGCATTTT.

J is TRBJ2-7 and V is TRBV11-2; D perhaps matches TRBD1 (6 bases). Looked up from germline, CDR1 is SGHAT and CDR2 is FQNNGV. CDR3 size: 13 residues. V was trimmed by 5 bases and J by 3 bases, leaving 11 bases between them. This CDR3 reads CASSPTGFYEQYF. The CDR3 bases are TGTGCCAGCAGCCCCACAGGGTTCTACGAGCAGTACTTC.

In this sample, this clone turned up once. V usage is TRBV2 and J usage is TRBJ1-5; possible D gene TRBD1, 5 bases. Germline CDR1 SNHLY, CDR2 FYNNEI. Trimming left V 6 bases short and J 2 bases short, with 11 bases between. This CDR3 spans 14 amino acids. CDR3 DNA sequence: TGTGCCAGCAGACAGGCCGTGGGCAATCAGCCCCAGCATTTT. Translated, it gives CASRQAVGNQPQHF. Variable domain in full (rest from reference TRBV2 and TRBJ1-5): EPEVTQTPSHQVTQMGQEVILRCVPISNHLYFYWYRQILGQKVEFLVSFYNNEISEKSEIFDDQFSVERPDGSNFTLKIRSTKLEDSAMYFCASRQAVGNQPQHFGDGTRLSIL.

The gene calls are TRBV7-2 and TRBJ2-7, with 8 bases that match TRBD2. Germline V lookup: CDR1 SGHTA, CDR2 FQGNSA. The ends lost 5 bases at V and 3 bases at J; junction bases unmatched: 6. The CDR3 contains 14 residues. CDR3 in amino acids: CASSRGGSDYEQYF. The CDR3, as DNA: TGTGCCAGCAGCCGGGGGGGGTCCGACTACGAGCAGTACTTC.

V and J are TRBV30 and TRBJ2-7, with a possible D match to TRBD1 (5 bases). This CDR3 has 14 amino acids. CDR1 and CDR2 from the germline V gene are GTSNPN and SVGIG (reference sequence). The ends were cut back, 4 bases at V and 1 base at J, with 14 bases in the middle. This CDR3 reads CAWNPQGYSYEQYF. The CDR3, as DNA: TGTGCCTGGAATCCTCAGGGTTATTCCTACGAGCAGTACTTC.

This rearrangement joins TRBV7-2 to TRBJ1-1; 9 bases line up with TRBD1. The ends lost 4 bases at V and 3 bases at J; junction bases unmatched: 3. This CDR3 contains 14 residues. The V gene's germline CDR1 is SGHTA and CDR2 FQGNSA. Here the CDR3 reads CASSWRQGDTEAFF. The CDR3 DNA follows: TGTGCCAGCAGCTGGCGACAGGGGGACACTGAAGCTTTCTTT. Supplemented by reference TRBV7-2 and TRBJ1-1, the full variable domain reads GAGVSQSPSNKVTEKGKDVELRCDPISGHTALYWYRQSLGQGLEFLIYFQGNSAPDKSGLPSDRFSAERTGGSVSTLTIQRTQQEDSAVYLCASSWRQGDTEAFFGQGTRLTVV.

The chain employs TRBV6-2 or TRBV6-3 and TRBJ2-2, with 7 positions matching TRBD2. Trimming cost V 3 bases and J 0 bases; bases outside gene matches: 4. CDR1 MNHEY and CDR2 SVGEGT come from the germline V gene. This CDR3 is built from 16 residues. CDR3 region: CASSYIRGANTGELFF. The CDR3 region has the DNA TGTGCCAGCAGTTATATCCGGGGGGCGAACACCGGGGAGCTGTTTTTT.

The CDR3 DNA sequence: TGTGCCAGCAGCCCCGGGACAGGCGATCAGCCCCAGCATTTT. It yields the protein CASSPGTGDQPQHF. The J gene is TRBJ1-5, the V gene TRBV5-6, with 8 positions matching TRBD1. The CDR3 covers 14 residues. Looked up from germline, CDR1 is SGHDT and CDR2 is YYEEEE. J gave up 5 bases and V 4 bases, and 5 bases lay outside the gene matches.

Only one count was recorded for this clone. V usage is TRBV9 and J usage is TRBJ1-1, with 7 positions matching TRBD1. This CDR3 spans 14 amino acids. The V gene's germline CDR1 is SGDLS and CDR2 YYNGEE. V trimming: 3 bases; J trimming: 4 bases; junction bases outside the gene matches: 6. The CDR3 region is CASSGGQTLTEAFF. For the CDR3, the DNA is TGTGCCAGCAGCGGGGGACAGACCCTCACTGAAGCTTTCTTT.

This chain joins TRBV4-1 and TRBJ1-5, with TRBD1 matching 8 bases. CDR3 length: 15 amino acids. Unmatched junction bases numbered 5, after V lost 3 bases and J lost 4 bases. CDR1 MGHRA and CDR2 YSYEKL come from the germline V gene. The CDR3 DNA reads as TGCGCCAGCAGCCATGGACAGGGCGGTAATCAGCCCCAGCATTTT. Translating it yields CASSHGQGGNQPQHF.

The gene calls are TRBV28 and TRBJ1-5, with D uncertain. The CDR3 contains 10 residues. Trimming removed 5 bases at V and 11 bases at J, with 7 bases between. Germline loops: CDR1 MDHEN, CDR2 SYDVKM. DNA of the CDR3: TGTGCCAGCAGTACAGAATCCCAGCATTTT. Translation gives CASSTESQHF.

The V and J genes are TRBV10-3 and TRBJ1-5, with D possibly being TRBD1 (6 bases). CDR1 and CDR2 from the germline V gene are ENHRY and SYGVKD. V was clipped by 0 bases and J by 6 bases, with 9 bases between them. The CDR3 runs to 14 residues. In DNA, the CDR3 is TGTGCCATCAGTGAGTCCGGGGACATTCAGCCCCAGCATTTT. This encodes CAISESGDIQPQHF.

This clone was detected only a few times. The chain uses TRBV5-1 and TRBJ2-7; a weak D match, TRBD1 (5 bases). Trimming cost V 0 bases and J 6 bases, with 13 bases left between them. The germline V gene encodes CDR1 SGHRS and CDR2 YFSETQ. The CDR3 is 14 amino acids. CDR3 sequence (DNA): TGCGCCAGCAGCTTGGAGGCAGGGAATAGCGAGCAGTACTTC. Translation: CASSLEAGNSEQYF.

The V gene is TRBV20-1, the J gene TRBJ1-4; no clear D. CDR1 is DFQATT and CDR2 is SNEGSKA in the germline V gene (reference sequence). The CDR3 consists of 11 residues. Trimming pared 7 bases from V and 0 bases from J, leaving 3 bases between. The CDR3 DNA reads TGCAGTGGGGCAACTAATGAAAAACTGTTTTTT. This encodes CSGATNEKLFF.